This is a list of T cell receptor beta chains from one sample in a study of cytomegalovirus exposure and HLA in healthy donors. Data came from immunoSEQ multiplex PCR; TCRdb stores just in-frame clones and leaves some out. The sample holds 150,000 to 180,000 clones, around 75% seen once. Input material: PBMCs. These receptors came from a man aged 25-45 years in good health and CMV-seropositive. CDR3s include the opening cysteine and the closing phenylalanine or tryptophan. D genes are given only for firm matches. Some rows have no size entry. The others give once, few or many, or a class for an expanded clone.

len	j_gene	v_gene	d_gene	abundance	CDR3nt	CDR3aa
12	TRBJ1-5	TRBV2	.	.	TGTGCCAGCAACAGGGTAGATCAGCCCCAGCATTTT	CASNRVDQPQHF
14	TRBJ2-2	TRBV10-3	TRBD2	.	TGTGCCATAAGCTTAGCGGGAGGTACCGGGGAGCTGTTTTTT	CAISLAGGTGELFF
14	TRBJ2-1	TRBV27	.	few	TGTGCCAGCAGTCCCCCAGGGCGTTACAATGAGCAGTTCTTC	CASSPPGRYNEQFF
17	TRBJ1-4	TRBV2	TRBD1	.	TGTGCCAGCAGTGGATATGGGACAGGGGGCGAGTATGAAAAACTGTTTTTT	CASSGYGTGGEYEKLFF
13	TRBJ1-2	TRBV6-5	.	.	TGTGCCAGCAGGGGAACGGGGGTGGGTGGCTACACCTTC	CASRGTGVGGYTF
14	TRBJ2-7	TRBV7-8	TRBD1	.	TGTGCCAGCAGTTCGGGACAGGGGGCGCGTGAGCAGTACTTC	CASSSGQGAREQYF
17	TRBJ2-3	TRBV7-2	.	.	TGTGCCAGCAGCTTTGGGATGTTCGGGGGGCACACAGATACGCAGTATTTT	CASSFGMFGGHTDTQYF
17	TRBJ2-6	TRBV5-1	.	.	TGCGCCAGCAGCCCAGGTTACAGGGTGGTAGGGGCCAACGTCCTGACTTTC	CASSPGYRVVGANVLTF
14	TRBJ1-2	TRBV29-1	TRBD1	.	TGCAGCGTCGTCGGGACAGGGGTCCTCTATGGCTACACCTTC	CSVVGTGVLYGYTF
15	TRBJ1-2	TRBV18	.	once	TGTGCCAGCTCACCAGAGGCCGACCTTAACTATGGCTACACCTTC	CASSPEADLNYGYTF
14	TRBJ1-5	TRBV7-6	.	.	TGTGCCAGCAGCCCAGGGTCCGGGAATCAGCCCCAGCATTTT	CASSPGSGNQPQHF
14	TRBJ1-2	TRBV6-1	TRBD1	.	TGTGCCAGCAGTTTAGAGGACAGGGCGGGCGGCTACACCTTC	CASSLEDRAGGYTF
17	TRBJ1-5	TRBV19	.	once	TGTGCCAGTAGTATACCCCATTGGGGGGAGTCCAATCAGCCCCAGCATTTT	CASSIPHWGESNQPQHF
15	TRBJ1-2	TRBV5-4	TRBD1	.	TGTGCCAGCAGCCCCCCGGGACAGGGGATGGGTGGCTACACCTTC	CASSPPGQGMGGYTF
14	TRBJ1-2	TRBV7-2	.	.	TGTGCCAGCAGCTTAGGACCCGGGGACTATGGCTACACCTTC	CASSLGPGDYGYTF
13	TRBJ1-5	TRBV7-9	.	.	TGTGCCAGCAGCCCTGGAGGCAATCAGCCCCAGCATTTT	CASSPGGNQPQHF
15	TRBJ2-7	TRBV30	TRBD2	.	TGTGCCTGGAGTGTAGATAGCGGGAGGGCCTACGAGCAGTACTTC	CAWSVDSGRAYEQYF
17	TRBJ1-4	TRBV5-1	.	.	TGCGCCAGCAGCTTGAGCGGACCAACACCAACTAATGAAAAACTGTTTTTT	CASSLSGPTPTNEKLFF
14	TRBJ2-5	TRBV9	.	few	TGTGCCAGCAGCGTCCAGCCAACCGGGGAGACCCAGTACTTC	CASSVQPTGETQYF
13	TRBJ2-7	TRBV2	.	.	TGTGCCAGCAGTGGTCCGGGTTCCTACGAGCAGTACTTC	CASSGPGSYEQYF
15	TRBJ2-1	TRBV9	TRBD2	.	TGTGCCAGCAGCTCGGGACTAGCGGCGTACAATGAGCAGTTCTTC	CASSSGLAAYNEQFF
15	TRBJ1-1	TRBV19	TRBD1	.	TGTGCCAGTAGTATAGAGGGGACAGGAGGGACTGAAGCTTTCTTT	CASSIEGTGGTEAFF
14	TRBJ1-2	TRBV15	TRBD1	once	TGTGCCACCAGTTTTTCTCGGGACAGGGTGGCCTACACCTTC	CATSFSRDRVAYTF
14	TRBJ2-5	TRBV18	.	.	TGTGCCAGCTCACCAGGGGGGAACCAAGAGACCCAGTACTTC	CASSPGGNQETQYF
14	TRBJ2-7	TRBV9	.	.	TGTGCCAGCAGCCGAGCGACCCCGTCCTACGAGCAGTACTTC	CASSRATPSYEQYF
16	TRBJ2-7	TRBV5-1	.	.	TGCGCCAGCAGCTCACTTCAGGGGAGAGGGTCCGGCGAGCAGTACTTC	CASSSLQGRGSGEQYF
14	TRBJ1-1	TRBV5-1	.	.	TGCGCCAGCACCTCCACCCTTGGGGCCGCCGGGGCTTTCTTT	CASTSTLGAAGAFF